The 16 T cell receptor beta chains reported below all come from one sample, sequenced in a study of beta chain features in type 1 diabetes. Reverse transcribing all isolated RNA meant expressed TCRB transcripts were sequenced. TCRdb's table, derived via immunoSEQ multiplex PCR, lists solely in-frame clones and lacks some. The sample includes 350,000 or so clones, roughly 21% of them seen just once. Sequenced material: naive CD4+ T cells from blood. These receptors all stem from a woman aged 18-29 years in good health.

This clone was recorded a few times. Distinct nucleotide sequences in the sample also encode this CDR3. The V gene is TRBV4-3, the J gene TRBJ2-3; 14 bases fit TRBD2. CDR3 length: 16 residues. V shed 4 bases and J 1 base; nucleotides not matched to a gene: 1. Germline CDR1 LGHNA, CDR2 YSLEER. CDR3 DNA sequence: TGCGCCAGCAGCCTGGGACTAGCGGGGGGCACAGATACGCAGTATTTT. It encodes CASSLGLAGGTDTQYF.

This clone has more than one count but fewer than ten. Within the sample, other DNA sequences also encode this same CDR3. V gene TRBV9 combines with J gene TRBJ2-3; D unclear. The ends were cut back, 2 bases at V and 4 bases at J, with 5 bases in the middle. The CDR3 has 12 amino acids. CDR1 SGDLS and CDR2 YYNGEE come from the germline V gene. The CDR3 DNA reads as TGTGCCAGCAGCGTCTCGGCAGATACGCAGTATTTT. Translation gives CASSVSADTQYF. Filled out from reference TRBV9 and TRBJ2-3, the complete variable domain reads DSGVTQTPKHLITATGQRVTLRCSPRSGDLSVYWYQQSLDQGLQFLIQYYNGEERAKGNILERFSAQQFPDLHSELNLSSLELGDSALYFCASSVSADTQYFGPGTRLTVL.

This rearrangement joins TRBV19 to TRBJ2-1; 8 nucleotides agree with TRBD2. CDR3 size: 16 residues. Germline assignment: CDR1 LNHDA and CDR2 SQIVND (reference sequence). The V segment lost 6 bases and the J segment 0 bases; nucleotides outside the gene matches: 7. The CDR3 nucleotides read TGTGCCAGTAGCCGACGGAGCGGGGGCTCCTACAATGAGCAGTTCTTC. Protein product: CASSRRSGGSYNEQFF.

This clone was seen only a few times. The gene calls are TRBV29-1 and TRBJ2-7, with 8 nucleotides matching TRBD1. The germline gives CDR1 SQVTM, CDR2 ANQGSEA. CDR3 size: 14 residues. V gave up 7 bases and J gave up 2 bases; unmatched junction bases: 10. This CDR3 reads CSAMVGTGPYEQYF. The CDR3 DNA follows: TGCAGCGCCATGGTTGGGACAGGACCCTACGAGCAGTACTTC.

The rearrangement links TRBV29-1 to TRBJ2-7; 9 nucleotides align to TRBD1. The V gene's germline CDR1 is SQVTM and CDR2 ANQGSEA. V trimming: 4 bases; J trimming: 4 bases; junction bases outside the gene matches: 8. This CDR3 is 14 amino acids long. CDR3 sequence: CSVAQTGTGYEQYF. Here the CDR3 DNA reads TGCAGCGTTGCACAGACCGGGACAGGGTACGAGCAGTACTTC.

The V gene is TRBV9, the J gene TRBJ1-1; TRBD1 aligns across 7 bases. CDR1 is SGDLS, CDR2 YYNGEE, per germline. With V trimmed by 4 bases and J by 8 bases, 8 bases remained unmatched. The length of the CDR3 is 13 residues. This chain's CDR3 is CASSPRQGPEAFF. DNA of the CDR3: TGTGCCAGCAGCCCCAGACAGGGTCCGGAAGCTTTCTTT.

The chain employs TRBV30 and TRBJ2-3, with 9 nucleotides matching TRBD2. V shed 7 bases, J shed 4 bases, and the junction held 12 bases outside the gene matches. CDR3 length: 15 amino acids. Germline CDR1 is GTSNPN and CDR2 is SVGIG (reference sequence). As DNA, the CDR3 is TGTGCCTTAACCCGGGGACTAGCCCCCGCAGATACGCAGTATTTT. Its translation: CALTRGLAPADTQYF.

This clone has a handful of counts. V is TRBV10-3 and J is TRBJ2-7; D perhaps matches TRBD2 (5 bases). Trimming removed 10 bases at V and 2 bases at J, with 12 bases between. The CDR3 is 12 amino acids. CDR1 is ENHRY and CDR2 is SYGVKD in the germline V gene. The CDR3: CATRDPPYEQYF. CDR3 in DNA: TGTGCCACCCGGGATCCCCCCTACGAGCAGTACTTC.

This clone has only a few counts. The chain couples TRBV19 to TRBJ2-3; D might be TRBD1 (5 bases). CDR1 and CDR2 from the germline V gene are LNHDA and SQIVND (reference sequence). CDR3 length: 12 amino acids. The V end was cut by 7 bases, the J end by 6 bases, with 11 bases between. The chain's CDR3 is CASTSAGDTQYF. In nucleotides, the CDR3 is TGTGCCAGTACCTCCGCAGGGGATACGCAGTATTTT.

The gene calls are TRBV9 and TRBJ2-5; D call uncertain. Trimming took off 1 base at V and 5 bases at J, with 12 bases between the two ends. The CDR3 spans 14 residues. In germline, CDR1 is SGDLS, CDR2 YYNGEE. The chain's CDR3 is CASSVTSRRETQYF. The CDR3 coding sequence is TGTGCCAGCAGCGTAACTTCCCGCAGGGAGACCCAGTACTTC. The entire variable domain, with the rest obtained from reference TRBV9 and TRBJ2-5, is as follows: DSGVTQTPKHLITATGQRVTLRCSPRSGDLSVYWYQQSLDQGLQFLIQYYNGEERAKGNILERFSAQQFPDLHSELNLSSLELGDSALYFCASSVTSRRETQYFGPGTRLLVL.

This clone appeared a few times. The same CDR3 can be traced to other DNA sequences in this sample. The rearrangement uses TRBV9 and TRBJ2-5; the match to TRBD2 covers 14 bases. Germline V gene data show CDR1 as SGDLS and CDR2 as YYNGEE. This CDR3 region has 15 residues. Trimming removed 0 bases from V and 5 bases from J; junction bases left unmatched: 0. CDR3 loop: CASSVGLAGGETQYF. The CDR3 DNA follows: TGTGCCAGCAGCGTAGGACTAGCGGGGGGGGAGACCCAGTACTTC.

This clone has just a few counts. This chain joins TRBV15 and TRBJ2-3; 9 bases fit TRBD2. The CDR3 is 16 amino acids. Germline loops: CDR1 LNHNV, CDR2 YYDKDF (reference sequence). V shed 0 bases and J 4 bases; nucleotides not matched to a gene: 5. The CDR3 DNA reads TGTGCCACCAGCAGAGATCAGGCGGGGGGGTCAGATACGCAGTATTTT. Encoded protein: CATSRDQAGGSDTQYF.

Concerning this clone itself: One end of the junction varies from germline; a read error may be responsible. The V gene is TRBV5-1, the J gene TRBJ2-7; 9 positions agree with TRBD2. This CDR3 contains 15 residues. The germline gives CDR1 SGHRS, CDR2 YFSETQ. This CDR3 reads CASTLGIAGDYEQYF. DNA for the CDR3: TGCGCCAGCACCTTGGGGATAGCGGGGGACTACGAGCAGTACTTC.

The chain combines TRBV7-2 with TRBJ2-1, with 9 bases aligning to TRBD1. V shed 5 bases and J 6 bases; nucleotides not matched to a gene: 11. CDR1 SGHTA and CDR2 FQGNSA come from the germline V gene. This CDR3 has 16 amino acids. CDR3 region: CASSHGPGQGGNEQFF. The CDR3 nucleotides are TGTGCCAGCAGCCATGGCCCGGGACAGGGTGGCAATGAGCAGTTCTTC.

V is TRBV7-2 and J is TRBJ2-7, with 8 bases identical to TRBD1. The V and J ends lost 3 bases and 9 bases, in that order; junction bases with no gene match: 4. Germline V lookup: CDR1 SGHTA, CDR2 FQGNSA. This CDR3 has 12 amino acids. CDR3 amino acids: CASSLDGQGQYF. CDR3 sequence (DNA): TGTGCCAGCAGCTTGGACGGACAGGGGCAGTACTTC.

The chain employs TRBV12-5 and TRBJ2-7; TRBD1 agrees at 7 bases. V dropped 3 bases and J dropped 6; count of bases not matched to a gene: 5. Germline V gene lookup returns CDR1 LGHNT and CDR2 FRNRAP. The length of the CDR3 is 13 residues. The CDR3 bases are TGTGCTAGTGGTTTAACAGGGGCTCCCGAGCAGTACTTC. Its protein product is CASGLTGAPEQYF.